These 32 T cell receptor beta chains came from one sample sequenced in a study of cytomegalovirus exposure and HLA in healthy donors. 13 Jbeta primers and 60 Vbeta primers were used for the PCR. Some clones are missing from TCRdb's copy, which holds only in-frame ones; the method was immunoSEQ multiplex PCR. The repertoire holds some 100,000 clones, with approximately 84% as singletons. The sequenced sample was PBMCs. Source of these receptors: a man aged 18 to 29 in good health and CMV-seronegative.

There are a few counts of this clone. The rearrangement joins TRBV7-9 to TRBJ1-2, with a tentative D call TRBD1 (5 bases). Trimming pared 2 bases from V and 6 bases from J, leaving 7 bases between. The CDR3 contains 12 residues. Germline CDR1 and CDR2: SEHNR and FQNEAQ (reference sequence). Here the CDR3 DNA reads TGTGCCAGCAGCTTACAAGGGGATGGCTACACCTTC. It specifies CASSLQGDGYTF. Using reference TRBV7-9 and TRBJ1-2 for the parts outside the CDR3, the full variable domain is DTGVSQNPRHKITKRGQNVTFRCDPISEHNRLYWYRQTLGQGPEFLTYFQNEAQLEKSRLLSDRFSAERPKGSFSTLEIQRTEQGDSAMYLCASSLQGDGYTFGSGTRLTVV.

The rearrangement joins TRBV11-3 to TRBJ2-5, with 11 bases aligning to TRBD1. Germline trimming cut 5 bases from V and 5 bases from J; bases unmatched to any gene: 10. CDR3 length: 16 amino acids. Germline CDR1 reads SGHNT; CDR2 reads YENEEA. The CDR3 protein is CASSPGQGAWSETQYF. CDR3 in DNA: TGTGCCAGCAGCCCCGGACAGGGGGCTTGGAGTGAGACCCAGTACTTC.

The rearrangement joins TRBV6-4 to TRBJ1-1, with 7 bases identical to TRBD1. The CDR3 covers 16 residues. The V and J ends lost 3 bases and 5 bases, in that order; junction bases with no gene match: 12. Germline V gives CDR1 MRHNA, CDR2 SNTAGT. Here the CDR3 reads CASSDSGQRRGTEAFF. For the CDR3, the DNA is TGTGCCAGCAGTGATTCGGGACAGCGGAGGGGTACTGAAGCTTTCTTT.

The chain has TRBV9 and TRBJ1-5; 8 bases agree with TRBD1. CDR1 and CDR2 from the germline V gene are SGDLS and YYNGEE. V was pared by 4 bases and J by 7 bases, with 10 bases of the junction left unmatched. The CDR3 extends over 15 amino acids. This CDR3 is CASSSSDRGGQPQHF. The CDR3 DNA reads as TGTGCCAGCAGCTCCTCTGACAGGGGAGGACAGCCCCAGCATTTT.

V and J are TRBV27 and TRBJ2-7, with 10 bases aligning to TRBD1. The germline CDR1 and CDR2 sequences are MNHEY and SMNVEV (reference sequence). The CDR3 contains 13 residues. The J segment lost 3 bases and the V segment lost 10 bases, leaving 6 bases of the junction unmatched. The CDR3, as DNA: TGTGCCACCAAGACAGGGGGCGGCTACGAGCAGTACTTC. Amino acid sequence: CATKTGGGYEQYF.

This clone was seen once. The chain is built from TRBV19 and TRBJ1-5; TRBD1 might be the D (5 bases). The CDR3 spans 16 residues. Germline assignment: CDR1 LNHDA and CDR2 SQIVND (reference sequence). Deletions cut 3 bases from V and 3 bases from J, with 15 bases between. CDR3 nucleotide sequence: TGTGCCAGTAGTATCCGGGGGGAAGGGGACAATCAGCCCCAGCATTTT. Translating gives CASSIRGEGDNQPQHF.

The rearrangement joins TRBV5-8 to TRBJ2-3; tentative D call: TRBD2 (5 bases). This CDR3 contains 13 residues. With 4 bases removed from V and 6 bases from J, the gap between germline ends came to 12 bases. Germline CDR1 is SGHTS and CDR2 is YDEGEE. The CDR3 loop reads CASSARRLDTQYF. Written as DNA, the CDR3 is TGTGCCAGCAGCGCAAGGAGGTTGGATACGCAGTATTTT.

This clone was seen once. The V call is TRBV4-3, the J call TRBJ2-2; D might be TRBD2 (6 bases). The CDR3 is 13 amino acids. V shed 3 bases and J shed 6 bases, with 8 bases lying between them. CDR1 is LGHNA and CDR2 is YSLEER in the germline V gene. The CDR3 loop is CASSQRLAGELFF. In DNA, the CDR3 is TGCGCCAGCAGCCAGCGACTAGCCGGGGAGCTGTTTTTT.

In this sample, this clone is medium-sized. This sequence joins TRBV10-1 and TRBJ2-1, with 12 bases fitting TRBD2. Germline-derived CDR1 and CDR2 are WNHNN and SYGVQD (reference sequence). The CDR3 is 13 amino acids. The V gene end was trimmed by 8 bases and the J gene end by 11 bases; junction bases not matched to a gene: 7. CDR3 bases: TGCGCCAGCTCTAGACTAGCGGGAGCAAAGCAGTTCTTC. Translated, it gives CASSRLAGAKQFF.

The rearrangement uses TRBV19 and TRBJ1-1; D unclear. Germline assignment: CDR1 LNHDA and CDR2 SQIVND (reference sequence). CDR3 length equals 12 residues. V shed 10 bases and J shed 5 bases, with 14 bases lying between them. The CDR3 nucleotides are TGTGCCACCTCCCCGGGAGGAACTGAAGCTTTCTTT. This encodes CATSPGGTEAFF.

This clone has just one count. The chain recombines TRBV9 with TRBJ2-3; D is perhaps TRBD2 (6 bases). The V gene's germline CDR1 is SGDLS and CDR2 YYNGEE. V was pared by 4 bases and J by 4 bases, with 7 bases between. CDR3 size: 12 residues. The CDR3 is CASSWGADTQYF. The CDR3 nucleotides are TGTGCCAGCAGCTGGGGGGCAGATACGCAGTATTTT.

This sequence joins TRBV25-1 and TRBJ1-1; D not resolved. The CDR3 length is 14 residues. The germline gives CDR1 MGHDK, CDR2 SYGVNS. V shed 8 bases and J shed 2 bases, with 15 bases lying between them. The CDR3 DNA is TGTGCCAGCGGGCAGGTCGCCTCCAACACTGAAGCTTTCTTT. It yields the protein CASGQVASNTEAFF.

The chain carries TRBV5-6 and TRBJ1-2; D is perhaps TRBD1 (6 bases). The CDR3 runs to 15 residues. Trimming took off 4 bases at V and 4 bases at J, with 17 bases between the two ends. Per the germline V gene, CDR1 is SGHDT and CDR2 is YYEEEE. The CDR3 DNA follows: TGTGCCAGCAGCGGGCGGGGGCGACGAGGCTATGGCTACACCTTC. Protein: CASSGRGRRGYGYTF.

This chain uses TRBV6-5 with TRBJ1-3; possibly TRBD1 for D (6 bases). Germline V gene data show CDR1 as MNHEY and CDR2 as SVGAGI. Trimming cost V 6 bases and J 2 bases, with 11 bases left between them. The length of the CDR3 is 14 residues. The CDR3 nucleotides read TGTGCCAGCAGCCGGACAGAAGCTGGAAACACCATATATTTT. Translating it yields CASSRTEAGNTIYF.

The DNA of the CDR3 is TGCGCCAGCAGCTTGTTTTCCTCAGGGGAAACCATATATTTT. This sequence encodes CASSLFSSGETIYF. This chain uses TRBV5-1 with TRBJ1-3; weak D call: TRBD1 (6 bases). Trimming took off 1 base at V and 10 bases at J, with 15 bases between the two ends. This CDR3 is built from 14 residues. Germline CDR1 and CDR2: SGHRS and YFSETQ. Filled out from reference TRBV5-1 and TRBJ1-3, the complete variable domain reads KAGVTQTPRYLIKTRGQQVTLSCSPISGHRSVSWYQQTPGQGLQFLFEYFSETQRNKGNFPGRFSGRQFSNSRSEMNVSTLELGDSALYLCASSLFSSGETIYFGEGSWLTVV.

The chain carries TRBV28 and TRBJ2-2, with 14 bases matching TRBD2. This CDR3 is 20 amino acids long. Per germline, CDR1 MDHEN and CDR2 SYDVKM. The V gene end was trimmed by 6 bases and the J gene end by 7 bases; junction bases not matched to a gene: 19. CDR3 in amino acids: CASRPALGTSGSAMGGELFF. CDR3 bases: TGTGCCAGCAGACCAGCCCTCGGGACTAGCGGGAGTGCCATGGGCGGGGAGCTGTTTTTT.

The chain recombines TRBV7-9 with TRBJ1-4; 7 nucleotides align to TRBD1. The V gene's germline CDR1 is SEHNR and CDR2 FQNEAQ (reference sequence). The CDR3 is made up of 15 amino acids. Unmatched junction bases numbered 4, after V lost 3 bases and J lost 3 bases. The CDR3 protein is CASSLKGAANEKLFF. The CDR3 nucleotides read TGTGCCAGCAGCTTGAAGGGGGCAGCTAATGAAAAACTGTTTTTT.

The chain recombines TRBV6-1 with TRBJ2-3; a possible D gene is TRBD2 (6 bases). The CDR3 covers 14 residues. From germline, CDR1 is MNHNS and CDR2 SASEGT. V was cut by 4 bases and J by 6 bases, with 14 bases left in between. Here the CDR3 DNA reads TGTGCCAGCAGTGGACTAGTTTTGGAGGATACGCAGTATTTT. Translating it yields CASSGLVLEDTQYF.

The chain combines TRBV30 with TRBJ2-7, with D hard to call. The CDR3 is 14 amino acids. The germline gives CDR1 GTSNPN, CDR2 SVGIG (reference sequence). The V gene lost 5 bases and the J gene lost 7 bases, with 21 bases spanning the gap. CDR3 sequence reads: CAWVPPSLPREQYF. The DNA for the CDR3 is TGTGCCTGGGTCCCGCCGAGCCTACCGAGAGAGCAGTACTTC.

The chain links TRBV28 to TRBJ2-7; TRBD2 aligns across 8 bases. Trimming cost V 4 bases and J 3 bases; bases outside gene matches: 5. This CDR3 has 14 amino acids. Germline V gene sequence: CDR1 MDHEN, CDR2 SYDVKM. CDR3 coding DNA: TGTGCCAGCAGTTCGGGGGGGGCCCGCTACGAGCAGTACTTC. This codes for CASSSGGARYEQYF. The variable domain in full, completed from reference TRBV28 and TRBJ2-7, reads DVKVTQSSRYLVKRTGEKVFLECVQDMDHENMFWYRQDPGLGLRLIYFSYDVKMKEKGDIPEGYSVSREKKERFSLILESASTNQTSMYLCASSSGGARYEQYFGPGTRLTVT.

The V and J genes are TRBV5-4 and TRBJ1-1, with D hard to call. The CDR3 runs 12 residues. Per germline, CDR1 SGHNT and CDR2 YYREEE (reference sequence). V was cut by 3 bases and J by 0 bases, with 3 bases left in between. The CDR3: CASSSVNTEAFF. CDR3 sequence (DNA): TGTGCCAGCAGCTCCGTGAACACTGAAGCTTTCTTT.

The chain links TRBV5-1 to TRBJ1-4, with D possibly matching TRBD1 (5 bases). The V gene's germline CDR1 is SGHRS and CDR2 YFSETQ. CDR3 size: 17 residues. V lost 1 base and J 0 bases, leaving 13 bases between the germline ends. CDR3: CASSLWGGTATNEKLFF. The CDR3 nucleotides are TGCGCCAGCAGCTTGTGGGGAGGGACCGCAACTAATGAAAAACTGTTTTTT.

This clone was observed a few times. This chain connects TRBV6-5 to TRBJ2-7, with 10 nucleotides matching TRBD2. The CDR3 covers 14 residues. The germline gives CDR1 MNHEY, CDR2 SVGAGI. The J segment lost 3 bases and the V segment lost 2 bases, leaving 1 base of the junction unmatched. The CDR3 DNA sequence: TGTGCCAGCAGTTACGTAGCGGGGGGCTACGAGCAGTACTTC. Translation gives CASSYVAGGYEQYF.

This chain links TRBV19 with TRBJ1-1; no firm D call. Germline loops: CDR1 LNHDA, CDR2 SQIVND (reference sequence). Deletions cut 3 bases from V and 4 bases from J, with 9 bases between. The CDR3 extends over 13 amino acids. The CDR3 DNA sequence: TGTGCCAGTAGTATCATCGGAGCCACTGAAGCTTTCTTT. It specifies CASSIIGATEAFF.

The CDR3 loop is CSVVDWRGPGANVLTF. The DNA for the CDR3 is TGCAGCGTTGTGGATTGGAGGGGGCCGGGGGCCAACGTCCTGACTTTC. The chain uses TRBV29-1 and TRBJ2-6, with D possibly TRBD1 on 7 matching bases. Germline V CDR1 and CDR2: SQVTM, ANQGSEA. The CDR3 has 16 residues. V was cut by 4 bases and J by 4 bases, with 17 bases left in between.

V and J are TRBV27 and TRBJ2-7, with 9 nucleotides matching TRBD1. This CDR3 comprises 14 residues. Germline assignment: CDR1 MNHEY and CDR2 SMNVEV (reference sequence). V shed 6 bases and J 5 bases; nucleotides not matched to a gene: 8. DNA for the CDR3: TGTGCCAGCAGACCCACGGGACAGGGAAACGAGCAGTACTTC. Translated, it gives CASRPTGQGNEQYF.

The chain combines TRBV11-1 with TRBJ2-1; 13 bases are shared with TRBD2. The CDR3 runs to 15 residues. In germline, CDR1 is SGHAT, CDR2 FQDESV (reference sequence). V was pared by 5 bases and J by 5 bases, with 3 bases of the junction left unmatched. The CDR3 reads CASSKGTSGNNEQFF. The CDR3 DNA follows: TGTGCCAGCAGCAAGGGGACTAGCGGGAACAATGAGCAGTTCTTC.

This sequence joins TRBV9 and TRBJ2-7; possible D gene TRBD1, 6 bases. CDR3 size: 14 residues. Germline CDR1 is SGDLS and CDR2 is YYNGEE. Trimming pared 1 base from V and 6 bases from J, leaving 14 bases between. For the CDR3, the DNA is TGTGCCAGCAGCGTACACAAGTCAGGGGCCGAGCAGTACTTC. This gives the protein CASSVHKSGAEQYF.

The V gene is TRBV4-1, the J gene TRBJ2-4, with 9 bases that match TRBD2. Germline loops: CDR1 MGHRA, CDR2 YSYEKL. This CDR3 contains 13 residues. J gave up 15 bases and V 4 bases, and 10 bases lay outside the gene matches. CDR3 residues: CASSPGTSYSSYF. CDR3 nucleotide sequence: TGCGCCAGCAGCCCCGGGACTAGCTATTCTTCGTACTTC.

This clone occurred a few times. This rearrangement joins TRBV28 to TRBJ2-1; TRBD1 agrees at 7 bases. The CDR3 has 11 residues. CDR1 is MDHEN and CDR2 is SYDVKM in the germline V gene. Germline trimming cut 5 bases from V and 14 bases from J; bases unmatched to any gene: 6. CDR3 protein: CASSPDRREFF. CDR3 DNA: TGTGCCAGCAGTCCGGACAGGAGAGAGTTCTTC.

The chain is built from TRBV15 and TRBJ2-7; D may be TRBD2 (6 bases). Germline V CDR1 and CDR2: LNHNV, YYDKDF (reference sequence). The V end was cut by 0 bases, the J end by 6 bases, with 12 bases between. The CDR3 runs to 14 residues. The CDR3 nucleotides are TGTGCCACCAGCAGAGACGCCGGGGGAGTCGAGCAGTACTTC. Its protein is CATSRDAGGVEQYF.

This clone has a single count. V gene TRBV10-3 combines with J gene TRBJ1-1; D remains unclear. Germline values: CDR1 ENHRY, CDR2 SYGVKD. The CDR3 is 12 residues long. Trimming shortened V by 10 bases and J by 1 base, and 10 bases separated the two germline ends. The CDR3 loop reads CATSGRNTEAFF. The CDR3 nucleotides are TGTGCCACGAGCGGCAGGAACACTGAAGCTTTCTTT.